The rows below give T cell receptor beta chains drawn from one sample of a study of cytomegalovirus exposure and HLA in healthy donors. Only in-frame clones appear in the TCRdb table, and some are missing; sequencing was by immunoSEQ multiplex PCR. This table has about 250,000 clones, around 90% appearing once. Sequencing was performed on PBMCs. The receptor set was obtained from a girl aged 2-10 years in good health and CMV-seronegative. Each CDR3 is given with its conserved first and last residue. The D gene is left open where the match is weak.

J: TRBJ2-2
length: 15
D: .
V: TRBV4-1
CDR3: CASSQAGGSTGELFF

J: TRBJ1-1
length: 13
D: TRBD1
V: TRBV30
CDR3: CAWEAGGYTEAFF

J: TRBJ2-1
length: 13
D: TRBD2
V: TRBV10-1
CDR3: CASSRDYVTEQFF

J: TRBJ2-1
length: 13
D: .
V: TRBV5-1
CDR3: CASNAVSGGGQFF

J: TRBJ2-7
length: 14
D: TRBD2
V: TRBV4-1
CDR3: CASSPGLADYEQYF

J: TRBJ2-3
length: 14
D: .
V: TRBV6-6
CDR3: CASSYGEITDTQYF

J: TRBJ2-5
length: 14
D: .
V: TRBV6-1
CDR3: CASSVARAQETQYF

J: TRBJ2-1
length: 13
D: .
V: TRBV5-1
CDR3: CASSSGTYNEQFF

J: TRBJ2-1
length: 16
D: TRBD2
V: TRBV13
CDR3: CASSSMGGSSYNEQFF

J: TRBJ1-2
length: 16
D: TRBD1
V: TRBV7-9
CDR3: CASSLSGGQGNYGYTF

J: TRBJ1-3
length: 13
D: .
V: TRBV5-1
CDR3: CASSDSSGNTIYF

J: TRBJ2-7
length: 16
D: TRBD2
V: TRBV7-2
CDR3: CASSRGLAGGSYEQYF

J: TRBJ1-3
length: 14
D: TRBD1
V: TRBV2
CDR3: CASKPGQGGNTIYF

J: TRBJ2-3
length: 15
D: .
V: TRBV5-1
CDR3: CASSWGGAPTDTQYF

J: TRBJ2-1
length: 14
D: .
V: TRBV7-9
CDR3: CASSLVVSRNEQFF

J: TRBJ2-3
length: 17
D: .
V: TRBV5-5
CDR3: CASSFLTVPTSTDTQYF

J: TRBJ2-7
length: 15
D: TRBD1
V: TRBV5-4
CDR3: CASSLQGAGSYEQYF

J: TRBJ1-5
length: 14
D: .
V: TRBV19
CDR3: CASSGLTGNQPQHF

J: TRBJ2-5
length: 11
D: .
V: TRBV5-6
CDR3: CASSLLETQYF

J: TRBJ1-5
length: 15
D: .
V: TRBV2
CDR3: CASSEGRGVNQPQHF

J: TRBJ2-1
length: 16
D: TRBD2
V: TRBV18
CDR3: CASSTNVGTSNDEQFF

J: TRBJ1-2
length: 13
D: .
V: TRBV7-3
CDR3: CASSLNDGVGYTF

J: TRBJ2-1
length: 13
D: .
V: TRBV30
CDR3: CAWGVRGRSEQFF

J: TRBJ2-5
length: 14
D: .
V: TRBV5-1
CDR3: CASSLGSGGETQYF

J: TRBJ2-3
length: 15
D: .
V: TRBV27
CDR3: CASSLWGGLTDTQYF

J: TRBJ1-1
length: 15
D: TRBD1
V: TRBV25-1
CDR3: CASSAVGQGATEAFF

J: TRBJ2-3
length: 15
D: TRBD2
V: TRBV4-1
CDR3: CASSPQGLAADTQYF

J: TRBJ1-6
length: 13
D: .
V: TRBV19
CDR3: CASNPVIASPLHF

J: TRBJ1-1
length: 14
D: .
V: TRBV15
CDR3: CATSRVTGITEAFF

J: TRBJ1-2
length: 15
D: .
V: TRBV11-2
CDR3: CASSLGSDSRYGYTF

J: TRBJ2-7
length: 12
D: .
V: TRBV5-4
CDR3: CASSTDYYEQYF

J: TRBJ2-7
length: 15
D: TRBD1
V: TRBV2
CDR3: CASSLPGQNSYEQYF